Following are 14 T cell receptor beta chains from one sample sequenced in a study of regulatory T cells in long-lasting Graves disease. Documented time point: persistent/refractory GD, antithyroid drugs over 5 years with positive TRAb. Following extraction of RNA from PBMCs, that RNA was used to make the TCR library. Arm-PCR of CDR3 regions with iRepertoire HTBI primers generated TCR beta libraries. TCRdb independently ran MiXCR on the multiplex PCR reads; one entry per CDR3 protein. Of over 650,000 distinct CDR3 sequences listed, 30% were seen once; the top ten hold 40% to 50%. This specimen consisted of peripheral blood mononuclear cells (PBMCs), obtained when the disease was refractory, from a patient treated with antithyroid drugs. The source of these receptors is a female donor with Graves disease.

The rearrangement uses TRBV19 and TRBJ2-2; 11 bases agree with TRBD2. V gave up 5 bases and J gave up 4 bases; unmatched junction bases: 6. The germline V gene has CDR1 LNHDA and CDR2 SQIVND (reference sequence). The CDR3 contains 16 residues. The CDR3 loop is CASSPGTSGLTGELFF. CDR3 sequence (DNA): TGTGCCAGTAGTCCCGGGACTAGCGGCCTCACCGGGGAGCTGTTTTTT.

This clonotype has at least ten counts. V and J are TRBV28 and TRBJ1-2, with D hard to call. Trimming shortened V by 8 bases and J by 2 bases, and 9 bases separated the two germline ends. CDR3 length: 12 residues. CDR1 and CDR2 from the germline V gene are MDHEN and SYDVKM. The CDR3 nucleotides are TGTGCCAGCTACCTAATCAACTATGGCTACACCTTC. Protein: CASYLINYGYTF.

The chain uses TRBV15 and TRBJ2-1, with 11 bases fitting TRBD2. Trimming cost V 2 bases and J 7 bases; bases outside gene matches: 10. This CDR3 contains 17 residues. Germline CDR1 reads LNHNV; CDR2 reads YYDKDF (reference sequence). The CDR3 region is CATSRSVTSGSGNEQFF. The CDR3 DNA reads as TGTGCCACCAGCAGATCCGTCACTAGCGGGAGTGGGAATGAGCAGTTCTTC.

Many counts were recorded for this clonotype. The chain employs TRBV5-1 and TRBJ1-2; D gene ambiguous. The germline CDR1 and CDR2 sequences are SGHRS and YFSETQ. The CDR3 consists of 14 residues. V lost 4 bases to trimming and J lost 6 bases, with 16 bases between them. CDR3 DNA: TGCGCCAGCAGCCTGGATGGGAGCCCTGATGGCTACACCTTC. Translation: CASSLDGSPDGYTF.

In this sample, this clonotype turned up a few times. The V and J genes are TRBV6-1 and TRBJ1-1; D perhaps matches TRBD1 (5 bases). Trimming shortened V by 8 bases and J by 4 bases, and 14 bases separated the two germline ends. This CDR3 contains 13 residues. Germline-derived CDR1 and CDR2 are MNHNS and SASEGT. The CDR3 coding sequence is TGTGCCAGCCTACTGACAGTTTTCACTGAAGCTTTCTTT. This sequence encodes CASLLTVFTEAFF.

The chain couples TRBV27 to TRBJ1-2; D gene unclear. Deletions cut 2 bases from V and 4 bases from J, with 11 bases between. Germline CDR1 is MNHEY and CDR2 is SMNVEV (reference sequence). The CDR3 runs to 14 residues. The CDR3 sequence: CASSLVPPIYGYTF. The CDR3 coding sequence is TGTGCCAGCAGTTTAGTCCCACCTATCTATGGCTACACCTTC.

The chain is built from TRBV15 and TRBJ1-5; D unclear. Germline V CDR1 and CDR2: LNHNV, YYDKDF (reference sequence). The ends were cut back, 0 bases at V and 7 bases at J, with 13 bases in the middle. The CDR3 runs 15 residues. The CDR3 sequence: CATSREKGFGQPQHF. For the CDR3, the DNA is TGTGCCACCAGCAGAGAAAAGGGATTCGGCCAGCCCCAGCATTTT.

The J gene is TRBJ2-6, the V gene TRBV5-4, with TRBD1 matching 10 bases. The V and J ends lost 8 bases and 3 bases, in that order; junction bases with no gene match: 14. The CDR3 runs to 18 residues. Germline V gives CDR1 SGHNT, CDR2 YYREEE (reference sequence). The CDR3 sequence: CASMGPGQGQSGANVLTF. Written as DNA, the CDR3 is TGTGCCAGTATGGGGCCGGGACAGGGGCAAAGTGGGGCCAACGTCCTGACTTTC.

A note on this clonotype: It may be a read error: a sequence one base away is much more abundant. Given the absence of the conserved phenylalanine or tryptophan at the CDR3 end, a read error is likely. This chain links TRBV28 with TRBJ1-1; a weak D match, TRBD1 (6 bases). CDR1 and CDR2 (germline): MDHEN, SYDVKM. Trimming left V 7 bases short and J 5 bases short, with 11 bases between. The length of the CDR3 is 12 residues. CDR3 nucleotide sequence: TGTGCCAGCATTACTGGACAGACTGAAGCTTTCCTT. Translation: CASITGQTEAFL.

This clonotype was counted at least ten times. The J gene is TRBJ2-7, the V gene TRBV2; no firm D call. The V gene's germline CDR1 is SNHLY and CDR2 FYNNEI. Trimming left V 8 bases short and J 1 base short, with 15 bases between. CDR3 size: 14 residues. CDR3 protein: CASFGLGRSYEQYF. CDR3 in DNA: TGTGCCAGCTTTGGGTTGGGCAGGTCCTACGAGCAGTACTTC.

The DNA for the CDR3 is TGTGCCAGCAGTGGACAGGGTGGGGGCAATCAGCCCCAGCATTTT. Protein: CASSGQGGGNQPQHF. The gene calls are TRBV2 and TRBJ1-5, with 7 positions matching TRBD1. Per germline, CDR1 SNHLY and CDR2 FYNNEI. V was pared by 4 bases and J by 2 bases, with 5 bases of the junction left unmatched. The CDR3 is made up of 15 amino acids.

The rearrangement links TRBV7-6 to TRBJ1-1; the D gene is possibly TRBD1 (6 bases). The V gene lost 5 bases and the J gene lost 5 bases, with 18 bases spanning the gap. Germline V gene data show CDR1 as SGHVS and CDR2 as FNYEAQ. This CDR3 has 15 amino acids. The CDR3: CASSRGSPGETEAFF. CDR3 DNA sequence: TGTGCCAGCAGCCGCGGCTCCCCAGGGGAAACTGAAGCTTTCTTT.

As to this clonotype: Germline is not matched at one junction end, which may reflect a read error. This chain joins TRBV6-1 and TRBJ1-2; the match to TRBD1 covers 9 bases. CDR1 is MNHNS, CDR2 SASEGT, per germline. This CDR3 has 15 amino acids. The DNA of the CDR3 is TGTGCCATCAGTGATTGGGACAGGGACTTCTATGGCTACACCTTC. Amino acids: CAISDWDRDFYGYTF.

This clonotype was found many times. The chain carries TRBV12-3 or TRBV12-4 and TRBJ2-5; a possible D gene is TRBD1 (6 bases). Trimming stripped 5 bases from V and 5 bases from J, with 12 bases between. The CDR3 spans 13 residues. The CDR3 here is CASSPRRGETQYF. The CDR3 bases are TGTGCCAGCAGTCCCCGAAGGGGGGAGACCCAGTACTTC.